The TCR beta chain under discussion was sequenced for a study of shared clonotypes between healthy human individuals. The ends were cut back, 3 bases at V and 2 bases at J, with 14 bases in the middle. CDR3 length: 16 amino acids. Germline-derived CDR1 and CDR2 are LGHNA and YSLEER. It was across several immunoSEQ plates that each subset's genomic DNA was evenly split. The repertoire was sequenced with immunoSEQ multiplex PCR; TCRdb's copy has only in-frame clones and lacks some. This table has some 1.5 million clones, approximately 97% appearing once. This clonotype was obtained from a man aged 25-40 years in good health. Sequencing was carried out using naive CD4+ T cells sorted from blood. The subset was: CD45RA+ positively selected. This chain links TRBV4-3 with TRBJ1-3; no firm D call. The chain's CDR3 is CASSQAAGIAGNTIYF. The CDR3 nucleotides are TGCGCCAGCAGCCAGGCTGCGGGCATCGCTGGAAACACCATATATTTT.